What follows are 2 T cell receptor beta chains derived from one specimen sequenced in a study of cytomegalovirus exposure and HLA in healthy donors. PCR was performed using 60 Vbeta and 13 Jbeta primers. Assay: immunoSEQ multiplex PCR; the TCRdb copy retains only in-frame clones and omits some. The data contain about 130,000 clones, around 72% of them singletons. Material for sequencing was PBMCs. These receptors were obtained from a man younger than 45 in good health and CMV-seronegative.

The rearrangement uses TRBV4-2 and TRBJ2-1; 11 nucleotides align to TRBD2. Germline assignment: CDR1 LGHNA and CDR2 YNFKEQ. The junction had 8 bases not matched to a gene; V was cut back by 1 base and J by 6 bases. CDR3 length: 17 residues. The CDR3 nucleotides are TGTGCCAGCAGCCAAGTGGGGGTAGCGGGGGGGGGCAATGAGCAGTTCTTC. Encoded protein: CASSQVGVAGGGNEQFF.

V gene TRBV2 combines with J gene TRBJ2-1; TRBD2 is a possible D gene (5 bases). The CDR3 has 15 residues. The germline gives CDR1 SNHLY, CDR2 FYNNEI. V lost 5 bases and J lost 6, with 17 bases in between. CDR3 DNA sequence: TGTGCCAGCAGTTATAGCCCGGGGATCACCAATGAGCAGTTCTTC. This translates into CASSYSPGITNEQFF.